These 14 T cell receptor beta chains were sequenced from one sample in a study of T cells after yellow fever vaccination. In TCRdb, the 5' RACE reads were re-called with MiXCR into one record per CDR3 protein. The repertoire holds a few hundred thousand distinct CDR3 sequences, around 13% seen once, with 3.2% in the top ten. The source material was CD4+ T cells sorted from PBMCs, sampled 15 days after the yellow fever booster vaccination. These receptors came from a man in his late teens or twenties who received the YFV17D yellow fever vaccine.

The chain combines TRBV18 with TRBJ2-3; D tentatively reads TRBD1 or TRBD2 (5 bases each). Germline values: CDR1 KGHSH, CDR2 LQKENI. V lost 2 bases and J lost 0, with 15 bases in between. This CDR3 is built from 17 residues. The CDR3 coding sequence is TGTGCCAGCTCACCAGGGAGTCTATGGGACAGCACAGATACGCAGTATTTT. It codes for CASSPGSLWDSTDTQYF.

This clonotype was found a few times. The chain has TRBV20-1 and TRBJ1-5; the D is unclear. The CDR3 is 12 amino acids. Trimming took off 3 bases at V and 0 bases at J, with 3 bases between the two ends. Per germline, CDR1 DFQATT and CDR2 SNEGSKA (reference sequence). CDR3 loop: CSASNSNQPQHF. The CDR3 DNA sequence: TGCAGTGCTAGTAATAGCAATCAGCCCCAGCATTTT.

This clonotype was recorded many times. CDR3 sequence: CASARELNYEQYV. For the CDR3, the DNA is TGTGCCAGCGCCCGGGAGTTGAATTACGAGCAGTACGTC. The chain links TRBV18 to TRBJ2-7, with D tentatively TRBD2 (6 bases). The germline V and J ends were trimmed by 8 bases and 4 bases, with 15 bases remaining between them. This CDR3 comprises 13 residues. Per the germline V gene, CDR1 is KGHSH and CDR2 is LQKENI.

This clonotype appeared a few times. The V call is TRBV6-5, the J call TRBJ2-3; the D is unclear. Per germline, CDR1 MNHEY and CDR2 SVGAGI. The CDR3 has 15 residues. Trimming removed 3 bases from V and 0 bases from J, with 10 bases in between. CDR3: CASSYGQPSTDTQYF. The CDR3 DNA reads as TGTGCCAGCAGTTATGGGCAACCTAGCACAGATACGCAGTATTTT.

This clonotype was counted between two and nine times. CDR3: CASSFTRAPLHF. CDR3 bases: TGTGCCAGCAGCTTCACTCGAGCACCCCTCCACTTT. The V and J genes are TRBV7-8 and TRBJ1-6; D unclear. This CDR3 has 12 residues. V was shortened by 3 bases and J by 11 bases, with 8 bases between the two germline ends. Germline assignment: CDR1 SGHVS and CDR2 FQNEAQ.

This clonotype was detected only a few times. The chain carries TRBV11-2 and TRBJ2-3; no reliable D call. Germline values: CDR1 SGHAT, CDR2 FQNNGV. The V end lost 4 bases, the J end lost 0 bases, and 14 bases lay between the germline ends. The CDR3 length is 16 residues. CDR3: CASSSNTFTSTDTQYF. Written as DNA, the CDR3 is TGTGCCAGCAGCTCAAACACTTTTACTAGCACAGATACGCAGTATTTT.

Only a few counts were recorded for this clonotype. The chain recombines TRBV7-7 with TRBJ2-5; a weak D match, TRBD1 (5 bases). Germline values: CDR1 SSHAT, CDR2 FNYEAQ (reference sequence). The CDR3 contains 18 residues. Trimming took 2 bases from V and 0 from J, leaving 19 bases between them. The CDR3 region is CASSLRSRTTAYQETQYF. Written as DNA, the CDR3 is TGTGCCAGCAGCTTAAGGAGCCGGACGACAGCATACCAAGAGACCCAGTACTTC.

This clonotype was found many times. The chain is built from TRBV7-7 and TRBJ2-5; weak D call: TRBD1 (5 bases). Germline V gene data show CDR1 as SSHAT and CDR2 as FNYEAQ (reference sequence). V lost 5 bases and J 1 base, leaving 11 bases between the germline ends. The CDR3 is 14 residues long. The CDR3 is CASSPRGSQETQYF. The CDR3 DNA reads TGTGCCAGCAGCCCAAGGGGCAGCCAAGAGACCCAGTACTTC.

This clonotype has only a few counts. The chain joins TRBV20-1 to TRBJ2-7; TRBD2 is a possible D gene (6 bases). The germline CDR1 and CDR2 sequences are DFQATT and SNEGSKA (reference sequence). CDR3 length equals 15 residues. V was shortened by 6 bases and J by 0 bases, with 18 bases between the two germline ends. The CDR3 region has the DNA TGCAGTGCACCGGACCCGCGGCGGGACTCCTACGAGCAGTACTTC. Protein product: CSAPDPRRDSYEQYF.

This clonotype has only a few counts. The chain links TRBV7-2 to TRBJ1-5, with a possible D match to TRBD1 (6 bases). V lost 3 bases and J lost 7, with 13 bases in between. The CDR3 totals 14 residues. Germline V lookup: CDR1 SGHTA, CDR2 FQGNSA. CDR3 in DNA: TGTGCCAGCAGCTTCTTGGGGGGCGGACAGCCCCAGCATTTT. Amino acid sequence: CASSFLGGGQPQHF.

This clonotype was seen a few times. The chain joins TRBV7-2 to TRBJ2-1; 7 nucleotides line up with TRBD2. This CDR3 has 16 amino acids. Looked up from germline, CDR1 is SGHTA and CDR2 is FQGNSA. Unmatched junction bases numbered 7, after V lost 0 bases and J lost 5 bases. The CDR3 loop is CASSLAPAGFHNEQFF. The DNA of the CDR3 is TGTGCCAGCAGCTTAGCGCCAGCGGGGTTCCACAATGAGCAGTTCTTC.

V is TRBV7-3 and J is TRBJ1-6, with D maybe TRBD1 (6 bases). This CDR3 has 16 amino acids. The germline V gene has CDR1 SGHTA and CDR2 FQGTGA. V lost 1 base, J lost 6 bases, and 13 bases lay in between. The DNA for the CDR3 is TGTGCCAGCAGCTTAAACAGGGCGGGAGGTAATTCACCCCTCCACTTT. The encoded protein is CASSLNRAGGNSPLHF.

This clonotype came up many times. The chain combines TRBV12-3 or TRBV12-4 with TRBJ1-6, with 8 bases lining up with TRBD1. Losses at the gene ends were 6 bases for V and 5 bases for J; bases not matched to a gene: 6. The CDR3 has 15 amino acids. The CDR3 loop is CASRAGDRHNSPLHF. In DNA form, the CDR3 reads TGTGCCAGCAGGGCGGGGGACAGGCATAATTCACCCCTCCACTTT.

This clonotype was counted a few times. The V call is TRBV9, the J call TRBJ2-3, with unresolved D. The germline gives CDR1 SGDLS, CDR2 YYNGEE. The CDR3 has 13 residues. V was pared by 4 bases and J by 5 bases, with 11 bases between. Here the CDR3 reads CASSLTVKDTQYF. The CDR3 nucleotides are TGTGCCAGCAGCCTAACAGTGAAAGATACGCAGTATTTT.